One and the same sample provided the 10 T cell receptor beta chains below, sequenced in a study of blood T cell repertoires in COVID-19. Produced via immunoSEQ multiplex PCR; TCRdb's table is partial and in-frame only. Counted here are 150,000 to 200,000 clones, 88% occurring once; the ten biggest clones make up more than 8.5%. The sequenced sample consisted of PBMCs or T cells enriched from blood (not recorded which). Source of these receptors: a woman under 30 who had recovered from COVID-19.

The chain joins TRBV27 to TRBJ2-5, with a possible D match to TRBD1 (6 bases). V was trimmed by 6 bases and J by 4 bases, leaving 12 bases between them. Germline V CDR1 and CDR2: MNHEY, SMNVEV (reference sequence). This CDR3 has 13 amino acids. CDR3 coding DNA: TGTGCCAGCAGGCCTCAGACAGGAGAGACCCAGTACTTC. Encoded protein: CASRPQTGETQYF.

J is TRBJ1-1 and V is TRBV6-5; 9 nucleotides agree with TRBD1. Germline V gives CDR1 MNHEY, CDR2 SVGAGI. The V and J ends lost 6 bases and 1 base, in that order; junction bases with no gene match: 6. The CDR3 runs 15 residues. The chain's CDR3 is CASSTDRGQNTEAFF. The CDR3 nucleotides are TGTGCCAGCAGCACGGACAGGGGACAGAACACTGAAGCTTTCTTT.

This clone was observed once. The chain joins TRBV7-3 to TRBJ2-1; D is undetermined. Trimming shortened V by 1 base and J by 5 bases, and 9 bases separated the two germline ends. The germline V gene has CDR1 SGHTA and CDR2 FQGTGA. This CDR3 contains 14 residues. The CDR3 protein is CASSLSGFNNEQFF. CDR3 DNA sequence: TGTGCCAGCAGCTTAAGCGGCTTCAACAATGAGCAGTTCTTC.

The rearrangement uses TRBV5-6 and TRBJ2-5, with TRBD2 matching 8 bases. Germline lookup yields CDR1 SGHDT and CDR2 YYEEEE. The CDR3 runs 15 residues. V trimming: 3 bases; J trimming: 5 bases; junction bases outside the gene matches: 9. DNA of the CDR3: TGTGCCAGCAGCTCCAAACTAGCGGCGGCGGAGACCCAGTACTTC. It is translated as CASSSKLAAAETQYF.

The chain recombines TRBV6-5 with TRBJ2-2, with 8 positions matching TRBD2. This CDR3 contains 14 residues. Trimming took 6 bases from V and 1 from J; bases not matched to a gene: 1. Germline lookup yields CDR1 MNHEY and CDR2 SVGAGI. In nucleotides, the CDR3 is TGTGCCAGCAGCCTAGCGGGGAACACCGGGGAGCTGTTTTTT. Protein product: CASSLAGNTGELFF.

The chain couples TRBV6-1 to TRBJ2-7, with TRBD1 identical over 8 bases. The CDR3 has 17 residues. Germline CDR1 MNHNS, CDR2 SASEGT. Losses at the gene ends were 3 bases for V and 3 bases for J; bases not matched to a gene: 13. CDR3 in DNA: TGTGCCAGCAGTGACCTCCCGACAGGGGCGATGGGCTACGAGCAGTACTTC. Its translation is CASSDLPTGAMGYEQYF.

This chain uses TRBV20-1 with TRBJ1-1, with D uncertain. Germline CDR1 is DFQATT and CDR2 is SNEGSKA (reference sequence). This CDR3 contains 9 residues. V was shortened by 5 bases and J by 6 bases, with 4 bases between the two germline ends. For the CDR3, the DNA is TGCAGTGCTGAGCCTGAAGCTTTCTTT. Translation gives CSAEPEAFF.

The chain couples TRBV11-2 to TRBJ2-7; no clear D. This CDR3 contains 14 residues. V shed 1 base and J shed 1 base, with 8 bases lying between them. Germline lookup yields CDR1 SGHAT and CDR2 FQNNGV. CDR3 sequence (DNA): TGTGCCAGCAGCTTAGGTAGCAGATCCTACGAGCAGTACTTC. Amino acids: CASSLGSRSYEQYF.

The chain employs TRBV28 and TRBJ2-7, with 10 bases fitting TRBD1. The CDR3 loop spans 15 amino acids. CDR1 is MDHEN and CDR2 is SYDVKM in the germline V gene. V lost 6 bases to trimming and J lost 2 bases; unmatched junction nucleotides: 7. The CDR3 spells CASSPGTGDPYEQYF. In DNA, the CDR3 is TGTGCCAGCAGCCCTGGGACAGGGGATCCCTACGAGCAGTACTTC.

This chain uses TRBV19 with TRBJ2-3; 9 positions agree with TRBD2. V dropped 5 bases and J dropped 5; count of bases not matched to a gene: 2. CDR3 length: 13 amino acids. The germline V gene has CDR1 LNHDA and CDR2 SQIVND (reference sequence). The CDR3 DNA sequence: TGTGCCAGTAGTCAAGCGGGAGGAGATACGCAGTATTTT. Amino acid sequence: CASSQAGGDTQYF.